These T cell receptor beta chains were read from a single sample in a study of spatial heterogeneity in lung cancer. Each CDR3 protein gets one entry after TCRdb re-called the 5' RACE reads with MiXCR. Of around 70,000 distinct CDR3 sequences in the sample, 8% to 10% are singletons; the top ten hold under 2.5%. The material sequenced was PBMCs, taken at follow-up. The receptors derive from a female donor with early-stage non-small cell lung cancer. Each CDR3 is given with its conserved first and last residue. A D gene is named only where the DNA matches it firmly. Some rows have no size entry. The others give once, few or many, or a class for an expanded clone.

TRBV6-1	TRBJ2-6	.	many	CASHRAGANVLTF	TGTGCCAGCCACAGGGCTGGGGCCAACGTCCTGACTTTC
TRBV20-1	TRBJ2-7	.	.	CSASQMGGSYEQYF	TGCAGTGCTTCCCAAATGGGCGGATCCTACGAGCAGTACTTC
TRBV2	TRBJ1-5	.	few	CASALAGAQPQHF	TGTGCCAGTGCACTGGCGGGGGCTCAGCCCCAGCATTTT
TRBV5-8	TRBJ1-2	.	many	CASSFFGRIKGYGYTF	TGTGCCAGCAGCTTCTTCGGCCGGATCAAGGGCTATGGCTACACCTTC
TRBV29-1	TRBJ2-7	.	.	CSAKPWGTSYSYEQYF	TGCAGCGCTAAACCCTGGGGGACAAGTTACTCCTACGAGCAGTACTTC
TRBV20-1	TRBJ2-1	TRBD2	.	CSVPSGRGYNEQFF	TGCAGTGTTCCTAGCGGGAGAGGGTACAATGAGCAGTTCTTC
TRBV20-1	TRBJ2-3	.	many	CSAHPGSADTQYF	TGCAGTGCCCACCCCGGAAGTGCAGATACGCAGTATTTT
TRBV29-1	TRBJ2-7	TRBD1	many	CSAAGGTGKDEQYF	TGCAGCGCAGCCGGAGGGACAGGGAAGGACGAGCAGTACTTC
TRBV10-3	TRBJ2-6	TRBD2	many	CAISDGGGRISGANVLTF	TGTGCCATCAGTGACGGCGGGGGGCGCATCTCTGGGGCCAACGTCCTGACTTTC
TRBV7-2	TRBJ2-3	.	few	CASSLELVTQYF	TGTGCCAGCAGCTTGGAATTAGTTACGCAGTATTTT
TRBV2	TRBJ2-3	.	many	CASTVGRGTDTQYF	TGTGCCAGCACGGTCGGTCGAGGGACAGATACGCAGTATTTT
TRBV7-9	TRBJ1-3	.	.	CASSRISSGNTIYF	TGTGCCAGCAGTAGAATCAGCTCTGGAAACACCATATATTTT
TRBV7-3	TRBJ2-1	TRBD2	.	CASSLGVGGYNEQFF	TGTGCCAGCAGCTTAGGTGTGGGAGGGTACAATGAGCAGTTCTTC